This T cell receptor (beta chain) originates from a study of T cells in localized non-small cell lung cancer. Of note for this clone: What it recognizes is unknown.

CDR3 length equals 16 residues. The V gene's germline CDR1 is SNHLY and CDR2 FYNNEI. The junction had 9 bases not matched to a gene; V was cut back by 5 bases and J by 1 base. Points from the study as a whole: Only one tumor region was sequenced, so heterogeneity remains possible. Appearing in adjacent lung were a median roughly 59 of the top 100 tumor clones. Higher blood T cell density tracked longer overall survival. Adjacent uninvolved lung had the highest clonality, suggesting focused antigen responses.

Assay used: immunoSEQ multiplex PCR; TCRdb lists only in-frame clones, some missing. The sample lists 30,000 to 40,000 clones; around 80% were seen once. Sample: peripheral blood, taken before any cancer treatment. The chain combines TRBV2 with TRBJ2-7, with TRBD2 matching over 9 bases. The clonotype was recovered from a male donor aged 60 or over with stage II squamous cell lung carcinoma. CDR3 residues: CASSTGAGGGSYEQYF. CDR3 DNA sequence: TGTGCCAGCAGTACCGGGGCGGGAGGGGGATCCTACGAGCAGTACTTC.